Listed below are T cell receptor beta chains from one sample, sequenced in a study of blood T cell repertoires in COVID-19. Sequencing used immunoSEQ multiplex PCR; TCRdb keeps in-frame clones, though not all of them. This sample has some 100,000 clones, with over 85% found just once. Material for sequencing was peripheral blood. The receptors were gathered from a man in his 70s with acute or convalescent COVID-19. Each CDR3 is given without its conserved first and last residue. A D gene is named only where the DNA matches it firmly.

>TRBD1|TRBV10-2|TRBJ1-3
ATGQGLGNTIY
>TRBD2|TRBV5-4|TRBJ2-7
ASSPSGLAGYEQY
>-|TRBV27|TRBJ2-7
ASSLSTGPTYEQY
>TRBD1|TRBV18|TRBJ1-5
ASSAQRGPGQPQH
>-|TRBV5-5|TRBJ1-1
ASSGGQILLNTEAF
>-|TRBV19|TRBJ1-2
ASSTAGTIYGYT
>TRBD1|TRBV19|TRBJ1-1
ASSTSVGQGAGRTEAF
>-|TRBV5-4|TRBJ2-3
ASSFGSGDTQY
>TRBD1|TRBV9|TRBJ2-7
ASSQTGTGYEQY
>TRBD2|TRBV4-1|TRBJ2-1
ASSQASGPYNEQF
>-|TRBV23-1|TRBJ1-4
ASSPLLIATNEKLF
>TRBD2|TRBV2|TRBJ2-2
ASSGLAGSTGELF
>-|TRBV12-3/TRBV12-4|TRBJ2-1
ASSRGYNEQF
>-|TRBV3-1/TRBV3-2|TRBJ2-7
ASSQAQGSNEQY
>TRBD2|TRBV5-1|TRBJ2-1
ASSLVAGAYNEQF
>-|TRBV7-9|TRBJ2-1
ASSLHTQYNEQF
>-|TRBV19|TRBJ1-5
ASSPDSSSLYSNQPQH
>TRBD1|TRBV11-1|TRBJ2-1
ASLDRGRYNEQF
>TRBD2|TRBV29-1|TRBJ2-5
SVVGTSGYQETQY
>-|TRBV5-1|TRBJ1-2
ASSLAHGGQGHGYT
>-|TRBV11-3|TRBJ2-7
ASSLGPTYEQY
>-|TRBV21-1|TRBJ1-6
ASSIHTGFLPGSPLH
>-|TRBV6-6|TRBJ2-7
ATGGEVLSEQY
>TRBD1|TRBV28|TRBJ1-5
ASSSSSAGGSGPQH
>-|TRBV29-1|TRBJ1-1
SAQHLNTEAF
>-|TRBV7-8|TRBJ2-5
ASSLVLTGSQETQY
>-|TRBV12-3/TRBV12-4|TRBJ2-5
ASSFGTRETQY
>-|TRBV29-1|TRBJ2-7
SVEDWTGASGAYEQY
>-|TRBV11-2|TRBJ2-3
ASSGDVTQWDTQY
>TRBD2|TRBV2|TRBJ2-7
ASKGLAGGPELEQY
>-|TRBV20-1|TRBJ1-2
SASADGYT
>TRBD1|TRBV11-3|TRBJ1-6
ASSETGGNSPLH
>TRBD2|TRBV3-1/TRBV3-2|TRBJ2-3
ATRGGSTDTQY
>TRBD1|TRBV30|TRBJ1-2
AWSTTRTGGIGGYT
>TRBD1|TRBV28|TRBJ1-1
ASTSGQGMNTEAF
>-|TRBV21-1|TRBJ1-2
ASSKGPGGDCGYT
>-|TRBV5-5|TRBJ1-4
ASSFQTGFNEKLF
>-|TRBV18|TRBJ2-7
ASSQRTGTKRYEQY
>TRBD2|TRBV25-1|TRBJ2-5
ASRLATGETQY
>TRBD2|TRBV3-1/TRBV3-2|TRBJ2-5
ASSSTSGGPNQETQY
>TRBD2|TRBV4-1|TRBJ2-3
ASSQGGGARDTQY
>TRBD2|TRBV7-9|TRBJ2-5
ASSLARGVETQY
>-|TRBV4-3|TRBJ1-4
ASSQDRGGEKLF
>-|TRBV7-9|TRBJ2-2
ASSLIATNTGELF
>-|TRBV5-5|TRBJ2-1
ASSRVLATSYNEQF
>-|TRBV3-1/TRBV3-2|TRBJ2-7
ASSQGESGGY
>-|TRBV7-9|TRBJ1-5
ASSLVGSNQPQH
>TRBD2|TRBV27|TRBJ2-7
ASRGGRDYEQY
>TRBD2|TRBV27|TRBJ2-7
ASSPGTSVYEQY